This section outlines one T cell receptor (beta chain) sequence together with its context. Its target is unknown. For each subset, genomic DNA was distributed in equal portions over several immunoSEQ plates. Clones were sequenced by immunoSEQ multiplex PCR, and TCRdb holds only the in-frame ones, with some missing. The repertoire holds 730,000 or so clones, with about 78% as singletons. The data originate from a study of shared clonotypes between healthy human individuals. Study-level findings and limits: Sorted-subset sequencing was shown by rarefaction to be incomplete despite large depth. Generally, naive subsets (rather than memory subsets) showed larger estimated richness.

Donors, healthy HIV-negative adults, lacked recent acute infections or vaccinations. The CDR3 extends over 19 amino acids. Germline lookup yields CDR1 MDHEN and CDR2 SYDVKM. Germline trimming cut 1 base from V and 0 bases from J; bases unmatched to any gene: 15. The chain carries TRBV28 and TRBJ2-7; 7 bases fit TRBD2. The clonotype originates from a woman in her 30s in good health. The sequenced material came from memory CD4+ T cells sorted from blood. The sample's subset: CD45RA-negative fraction. The CDR3 reads CASSLSPLAGRGLSYEQYF. The CDR3 nucleotides read TGTGCCAGCAGTTTATCCCCTTTAGCGGGTCGGGGCCTCTCCTACGAGCAGTACTTC.